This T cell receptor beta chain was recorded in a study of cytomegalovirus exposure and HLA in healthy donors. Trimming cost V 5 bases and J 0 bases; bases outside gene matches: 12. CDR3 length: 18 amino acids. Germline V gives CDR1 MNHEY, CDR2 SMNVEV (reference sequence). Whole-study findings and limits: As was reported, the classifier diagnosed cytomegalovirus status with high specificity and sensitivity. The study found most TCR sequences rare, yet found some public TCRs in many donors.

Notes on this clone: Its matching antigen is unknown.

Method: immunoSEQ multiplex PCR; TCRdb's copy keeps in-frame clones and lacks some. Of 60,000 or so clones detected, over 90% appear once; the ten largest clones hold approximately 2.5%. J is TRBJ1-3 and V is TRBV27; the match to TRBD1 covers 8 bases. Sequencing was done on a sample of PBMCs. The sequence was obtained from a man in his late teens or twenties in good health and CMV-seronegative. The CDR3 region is CASSNRGQGTGSGNTIYF. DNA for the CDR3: TGTGCCAGCAGTAACAGAGGACAGGGCACAGGCTCTGGAAACACCATATATTTT.